This T cell receptor (beta chain) was documented in a study of neoadjuvant anti-PD-1 for oral cavity cancer. Across the whole study: Patients without progression got a fourth dose around day 43.

V lost 6 bases, J lost 7 bases, and 7 bases stayed unmatched. This CDR3 region has 13 residues. In germline, CDR1 is MNHEY, CDR2 SVGAGI. Here immunoSEQ multiplex PCR was the method, and the copy in TCRdb shows in-frame clones only, minus some. The repertoire holds approximately 74,000 clones, with about four fifths as singletons. Patients had newly diagnosed, untreated stage II-IVA oral cavity squamous cell carcinoma. The rearrangement joins TRBV6-5 to TRBJ1-1, with 8 bases aligning to TRBD1. This sequence originates from a person aged 35-79 years with oral cavity squamous cell carcinoma. Sequenced here: PBMCs, sampled before nivolumab (anti-PD-1) treatment. The CDR3 sequence is CASRTAGGDEAFF. In DNA, the CDR3 is TGTGCCAGCAGGACGGCAGGGGGCGATGAAGCTTTCTTT.